The TCR beta chain under discussion was sequenced for a study of blood T cell repertoires in COVID-19. Study at large: Two negative PCRs, clearance, or symptom resolution had been documented for recovered Cohort 3 donors. From T cells, B-cell-depleted T cells, or PBMCs came the material, which was cDNA or gDNA.

As originally analysed: Amplifying reference gene primers gave estimates of nucleated cell counts. Repertoires were generated with immunoSEQ multiplex PCR, while TCRdb's copy carries only in-frame clones and drops some. V and J calls and clone size follow that table, whereas D and trimming were derived from the DNA. The repertoire consists of about 200,000 clones, with approximately 90% occurring once and the leading ten covering just under 25%. Germline-derived CDR1 and CDR2 are SGDLS and YYNGEE. This CDR3 has 15 residues. V gave up 2 bases and J gave up 12 bases; unmatched junction bases: 13. Those who participated ranged in age from about 18 to 89 years and resided in about 24 US areas.

This TCR came from a woman in her thirties or forties in a cohort exposed to, infected with or recovered from COVID-19 (not recorded which). This sequence joins TRBV9 and TRBJ1-1, with 10 bases fitting TRBD1. Sequencing input: PBMCs or T cells enriched from blood (not recorded which). The CDR3 nucleotides read TGTGCCAGCAGCGTTACCGGACAGGGGGATGATGGAACTTTCTTT. Its translation: CASSVTGQGDDGTFF.